The rows below give T cell receptor beta chains drawn from one sample of a study of identifying expanded T cells in peripheral blood. TCRdb's table, derived via immunoSEQ multiplex PCR, lists solely in-frame clones and lacks some. Among 100,000 to 150,000 clones listed, 75% to 90% were seen once. Sequencing input: blood. Receptor source: a person aged 18 to 75 in good health. Both conserved end residues are part of each CDR3. The order of the fields is clone size, D gene, J gene, V gene, CDR3 DNA, CDR3 protein. The D gene is left open where the match is weak. Rows may omit the clone size; those that give it use once, few, many or a size class.

. | . | TRBJ2-3 | TRBV5-6 | TGTGCCAGCAGCTCCTTCGGGCCGAGCACAGATACGCAGTATTTT | CASSSFGPSTDTQYF
. | . | TRBJ2-7 | TRBV7-9 | TGTGCCAGCAGCCCGAGACAGGCGTCCTACGAGCAGTACTTC | CASSPRQASYEQYF
. | . | TRBJ2-6 | TRBV29-1 | TGCAGCGTTGAAGTTAGCGTCACCTTCTCTGGGGCCAACGTCCTGACTTTC | CSVEVSVTFSGANVLTF
. | . | TRBJ1-5 | TRBV19 | TGTGCCAGTAGTATATGGAACAATCAGCCCCAGCATTTT | CASSIWNNQPQHF
few | . | TRBJ1-6 | TRBV27 | TGTGCCAGCAGTCCTAGGACACCCGATAATTCACCCCTCCACTTT | CASSPRTPDNSPLHF
once | . | TRBJ2-1 | TRBV16 | TGTGCCAGCGCCGGGACTTACGGGGACAATGAGCAGTTCTTC | CASAGTYGDNEQFF
. | . | TRBJ1-1 | TRBV6-1 | TGTGCCACCACTTTTAGCGAGGGGGTCGGTGAAGCTTTCTTT | CATTFSEGVGEAFF
. | . | TRBJ1-4 | TRBV9 | TGTGCCAGCAGCACAGAGGTAGGCCCTAATGAAAAACTGTTTTTT | CASSTEVGPNEKLFF
few | . | TRBJ1-3 | TRBV19 | TGTGCCAGTAGTCCCGTTCCGGGAAACACCATATATTTT | CASSPVPGNTIYF
. | . | TRBJ1-2 | TRBV2 | TGTGCCAGCGCCGGGACACGAACTAACTATGGCTACACCTTC | CASAGTRTNYGYTF
. | . | TRBJ2-5 | TRBV4-2 | TGTGCCAGCAGCCAAGAGGGGCGTCAGGGGACCCAGTACTTC | CASSQEGRQGTQYF
. | TRBD1 | TRBJ2-1 | TRBV7-9 | TGTGCCAGCAGCCTGGACAGGAACAATGAGCAGTTCTTC | CASSLDRNNEQFF
. | . | TRBJ1-4 | TRBV7-9 | TGTGCCAGCACCGACAGATATGAAAAACTGTTTTTT | CASTDRYEKLFF
. | . | TRBJ1-2 | TRBV7-2 | TGTGCCAGCAGCTTAGATTCAGCAGGCAACTATGGCTACACCTTC | CASSLDSAGNYGYTF
. | TRBD1 | TRBJ2-5 | TRBV2 | TGTGCCAGCAAAGTGGACAGGGCCGTATCCGGGGCCCAGTACTTC | CASKVDRAVSGAQYF
. | . | TRBJ2-7 | TRBV28 | TGTGCCAGCATTCGAGCGGGTTCCCCACAACTGCAGTACTTC | CASIRAGSPQLQYF
. | . | TRBJ2-7 | TRBV5-4 | TGTGCCAGCAGCGCCACCGGGACCACGTACGAGCAGTACTTC | CASSATGTTYEQYF